Shown below are 13 T cell receptor beta chains from a single sample sequenced in a study of post-analysis software for immune sequencing data. Study observations and caveats: Relative to controls, patients had about five TRBV segments at higher frequency, with TRBV5-6, TRBV5-1 and TRBV20-1 among these.

Prepared TCR beta cDNA libraries contained unique molecular identifiers. TCRdb used MiXCR to reprocess the PCR reads, holding one entry per CDR3 protein. The table records under 650,000 distinct CDR3 sequences, 44% of them present only once. These receptors' targets are unknown. Source material: blood. Receptors originate from a girl aged 10 to 17 with multiple sclerosis.

The V gene is TRBV20-1, the J gene TRBJ2-7, with a possible D match to TRBD2 (6 bases). Trimming cost V 6 bases and J 3 bases, with 15 bases left between them. The CDR3 contains 13 residues. Germline V gene sequence: CDR1 DFQATT, CDR2 SNEGSKA (reference sequence). The CDR3 coding sequence is TGCAGTGCAAGGGGCAGGGACTTCTACGAGCAGTACTTC. As protein: CSARGRDFYEQYF.

Of note for this clonotype: Relative to the germline gene, one junction end is altered; a read error may explain this. The genes are TRBV12-3 or TRBV12-4 and TRBJ2-3; D may be TRBD1 (5 bases). The CDR3 covers 12 residues. The CDR3 region is CASSQGTDAQYF. CDR3 bases: TGTGCCAGCAGCCAGGGCACAGATGCGCAGTATTTT.

The chain joins TRBV5-1 to TRBJ1-2; 7 positions agree with TRBD1. The CDR3 sequence is 14 residues long. V trimming: 4 bases; J trimming: 4 bases; junction bases outside the gene matches: 7. The germline V gene encodes CDR1 SGHRS and CDR2 YFSETQ. CDR3 protein: CASSVTGVVYGYTF. In nucleotides, the CDR3 is TGCGCCAGCAGCGTTACAGGGGTAGTCTATGGCTACACCTTC. Together with reference TRBV5-1 and TRBJ1-2, the CDR3 gives the full variable domain: KAGVTQTPRYLIKTRGQQVTLSCSPISGHRSVSWYQQTPGQGLQFLFEYFSETQRNKGNFPGRFSGRQFSNSRSEMNVSTLELGDSALYLCASSVTGVVYGYTFGSGTRLTVV.

CDR3 in DNA: TGCGCCAGCGAAGCGGGAGGCCGCTACAATGAGCAGTACTTC. This translates into CASEAGGRYNEQYF. The chain couples TRBV5-1 to TRBJ2-1; 9 bases align to TRBD2. The DNA matches TRBJ2-7 better at its end, which makes the J call doubtful. The CDR3 has 14 amino acids. The germline V gene has CDR1 SGHRS and CDR2 YFSETQ.

This chain uses TRBV30 with TRBJ2-1; a possible D gene is TRBD2 (6 bases). V lost 1 base and J 7 bases, leaving 11 bases between the germline ends. CDR3 size: 13 residues. Germline V lookup: CDR1 GTSNPN, CDR2 SVGIG (reference sequence). CDR3 residues: CAWSAGRINEQFF. The CDR3 DNA is TGTGCCTGGAGTGCGGGGAGGATAAATGAGCAGTTCTTC.

This clonotype came up a few times. The gene calls are TRBV6-1 and TRBJ2-7; TRBD2 agrees at 7 bases. The CDR3 sequence is 18 residues long. From germline, CDR1 is MNHNS and CDR2 SASEGT. J was trimmed by 1 base and V by 6 bases; bases with no gene match: 18. CDR3 DNA sequence: TGTGCCAGCAGGAACCCGGAGGACGCTAGCGGTCTATCCTACGAGCAGTACTTC. This translates into CASRNPEDASGLSYEQYF.

This chain connects TRBV6-1 to TRBJ2-7, with 12 bases aligning to TRBD1. The CDR3 length is 16 residues. J lost 2 bases, V lost 1 base, and 3 bases had no gene match. CDR1 MNHNS and CDR2 SASEGT come from the germline V gene. This chain's CDR3 is CASSEVGTGGPYEQYF. In DNA form, the CDR3 reads TGTGCCAGCAGTGAAGTAGGGACAGGGGGCCCCTACGAGCAGTACTTC.

The chain recombines TRBV2 with TRBJ2-1, with 9 bases aligning to TRBD2. The CDR3 extends over 13 amino acids. Per the germline V gene, CDR1 is SNHLY and CDR2 is FYNNEI. The V segment lost 7 bases and the J segment 4 bases; nucleotides outside the gene matches: 2. The CDR3 loop is CASMLAGYNEQFF. The DNA of the CDR3 is TGTGCCAGCATGCTAGCGGGGTACAATGAGCAGTTCTTC.

The CDR3 coding sequence is TGTGCCAGCAGTTTATCGGCGGAGGTTGGATACGAGCAGTACTTC. Translated, it gives CASSLSAEVGYEQYF. J is TRBJ2-4 and V is TRBV27; D is possibly TRBD2 (5 bases). Near its end, the DNA agrees better with TRBJ2-7, so the J call may be wrong. The CDR3 totals 15 residues. The germline CDR1 and CDR2 sequences are MNHEY and SMNVEV (reference sequence).

The CDR3 here is CSVILGTSGSTDTQYF. Written as DNA, the CDR3 is TGCAGCGTTATTCTCGGGACTAGCGGAAGCACAGATACGCAGTATTTT. This chain connects TRBV29-1 to TRBJ2-3; TRBD2 matches at 11 bases. V lost 5 bases and J lost 0; bases outside the gene matches: 7. The CDR3 is made up of 16 amino acids. From germline, CDR1 is SQVTM and CDR2 ANQGSEA.

This clonotype was observed once. This chain joins TRBV20-1 and TRBJ1-1; D remains ambiguous. V was shortened by 3 bases and J by 4 bases, with 9 bases between the two germline ends. The CDR3 extends over 12 amino acids. Germline V gives CDR1 DFQATT, CDR2 SNEGSKA (reference sequence). The CDR3 DNA follows: TGCAGTGCTAGTGCACTCTTCACTGAAGCTTTCTTT. Amino acids: CSASALFTEAFF.

A few counts support this clonotype. The chain recombines TRBV7-2 with TRBJ2-7; D may be TRBD2 (6 bases). In germline, CDR1 is SGHTA, CDR2 FQGNSA. This CDR3 has 14 amino acids. V was pared by 5 bases and J by 2 bases, with 13 bases between. The CDR3 bases are TGTGCCAGCAGCACTAGGGACTCCCCCTACGAGCAGTACTTC. Translation: CASSTRDSPYEQYF.

V gene TRBV7-9 combines with J gene TRBJ1-5, with unresolved D. V was shortened by 9 bases and J by 3 bases, with 12 bases between the two germline ends. Germline V CDR1 and CDR2: SEHNR, FQNEAQ (reference sequence). CDR3 length: 13 amino acids. The DNA of the CDR3 is TGTGCCAGTAACGACGGACTCAATCAGCCCCAGCATTTT. It specifies CASNDGLNQPQHF.